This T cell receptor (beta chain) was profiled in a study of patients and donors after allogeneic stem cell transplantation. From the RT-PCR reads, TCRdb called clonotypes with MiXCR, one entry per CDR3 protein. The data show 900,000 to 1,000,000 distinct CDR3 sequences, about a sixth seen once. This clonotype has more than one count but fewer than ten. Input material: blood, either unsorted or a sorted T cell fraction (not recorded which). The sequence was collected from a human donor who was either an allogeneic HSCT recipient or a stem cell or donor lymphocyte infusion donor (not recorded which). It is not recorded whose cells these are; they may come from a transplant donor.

The CDR3 sequence: CASSLLGENYGYTF. The CDR3 coding sequence is TGCGCCAGCAGCTTGTTGGGGGAAAACTATGGCTACACCTTC. This rearrangement joins TRBV5-1 to TRBJ1-2; D perhaps matches TRBD1 (5 bases). Germline CDR1 SGHRS, CDR2 YFSETQ. The ends were cut back, 1 base at V and 2 bases at J, with 9 bases in the middle. The CDR3 is 14 amino acids.